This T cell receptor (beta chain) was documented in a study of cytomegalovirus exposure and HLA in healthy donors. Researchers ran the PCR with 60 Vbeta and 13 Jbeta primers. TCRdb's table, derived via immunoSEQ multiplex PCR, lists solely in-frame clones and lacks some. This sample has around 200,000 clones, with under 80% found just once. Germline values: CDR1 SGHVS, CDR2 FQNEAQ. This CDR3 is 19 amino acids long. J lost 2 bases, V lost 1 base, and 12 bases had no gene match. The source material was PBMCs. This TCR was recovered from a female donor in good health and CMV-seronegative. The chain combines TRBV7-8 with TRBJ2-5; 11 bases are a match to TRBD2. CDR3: CASSLDPGLAGGRQETQYF. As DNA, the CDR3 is TGTGCCAGCAGCTTAGATCCTGGGCTAGCGGGGGGAAGGCAAGAGACCCAGTACTTC.